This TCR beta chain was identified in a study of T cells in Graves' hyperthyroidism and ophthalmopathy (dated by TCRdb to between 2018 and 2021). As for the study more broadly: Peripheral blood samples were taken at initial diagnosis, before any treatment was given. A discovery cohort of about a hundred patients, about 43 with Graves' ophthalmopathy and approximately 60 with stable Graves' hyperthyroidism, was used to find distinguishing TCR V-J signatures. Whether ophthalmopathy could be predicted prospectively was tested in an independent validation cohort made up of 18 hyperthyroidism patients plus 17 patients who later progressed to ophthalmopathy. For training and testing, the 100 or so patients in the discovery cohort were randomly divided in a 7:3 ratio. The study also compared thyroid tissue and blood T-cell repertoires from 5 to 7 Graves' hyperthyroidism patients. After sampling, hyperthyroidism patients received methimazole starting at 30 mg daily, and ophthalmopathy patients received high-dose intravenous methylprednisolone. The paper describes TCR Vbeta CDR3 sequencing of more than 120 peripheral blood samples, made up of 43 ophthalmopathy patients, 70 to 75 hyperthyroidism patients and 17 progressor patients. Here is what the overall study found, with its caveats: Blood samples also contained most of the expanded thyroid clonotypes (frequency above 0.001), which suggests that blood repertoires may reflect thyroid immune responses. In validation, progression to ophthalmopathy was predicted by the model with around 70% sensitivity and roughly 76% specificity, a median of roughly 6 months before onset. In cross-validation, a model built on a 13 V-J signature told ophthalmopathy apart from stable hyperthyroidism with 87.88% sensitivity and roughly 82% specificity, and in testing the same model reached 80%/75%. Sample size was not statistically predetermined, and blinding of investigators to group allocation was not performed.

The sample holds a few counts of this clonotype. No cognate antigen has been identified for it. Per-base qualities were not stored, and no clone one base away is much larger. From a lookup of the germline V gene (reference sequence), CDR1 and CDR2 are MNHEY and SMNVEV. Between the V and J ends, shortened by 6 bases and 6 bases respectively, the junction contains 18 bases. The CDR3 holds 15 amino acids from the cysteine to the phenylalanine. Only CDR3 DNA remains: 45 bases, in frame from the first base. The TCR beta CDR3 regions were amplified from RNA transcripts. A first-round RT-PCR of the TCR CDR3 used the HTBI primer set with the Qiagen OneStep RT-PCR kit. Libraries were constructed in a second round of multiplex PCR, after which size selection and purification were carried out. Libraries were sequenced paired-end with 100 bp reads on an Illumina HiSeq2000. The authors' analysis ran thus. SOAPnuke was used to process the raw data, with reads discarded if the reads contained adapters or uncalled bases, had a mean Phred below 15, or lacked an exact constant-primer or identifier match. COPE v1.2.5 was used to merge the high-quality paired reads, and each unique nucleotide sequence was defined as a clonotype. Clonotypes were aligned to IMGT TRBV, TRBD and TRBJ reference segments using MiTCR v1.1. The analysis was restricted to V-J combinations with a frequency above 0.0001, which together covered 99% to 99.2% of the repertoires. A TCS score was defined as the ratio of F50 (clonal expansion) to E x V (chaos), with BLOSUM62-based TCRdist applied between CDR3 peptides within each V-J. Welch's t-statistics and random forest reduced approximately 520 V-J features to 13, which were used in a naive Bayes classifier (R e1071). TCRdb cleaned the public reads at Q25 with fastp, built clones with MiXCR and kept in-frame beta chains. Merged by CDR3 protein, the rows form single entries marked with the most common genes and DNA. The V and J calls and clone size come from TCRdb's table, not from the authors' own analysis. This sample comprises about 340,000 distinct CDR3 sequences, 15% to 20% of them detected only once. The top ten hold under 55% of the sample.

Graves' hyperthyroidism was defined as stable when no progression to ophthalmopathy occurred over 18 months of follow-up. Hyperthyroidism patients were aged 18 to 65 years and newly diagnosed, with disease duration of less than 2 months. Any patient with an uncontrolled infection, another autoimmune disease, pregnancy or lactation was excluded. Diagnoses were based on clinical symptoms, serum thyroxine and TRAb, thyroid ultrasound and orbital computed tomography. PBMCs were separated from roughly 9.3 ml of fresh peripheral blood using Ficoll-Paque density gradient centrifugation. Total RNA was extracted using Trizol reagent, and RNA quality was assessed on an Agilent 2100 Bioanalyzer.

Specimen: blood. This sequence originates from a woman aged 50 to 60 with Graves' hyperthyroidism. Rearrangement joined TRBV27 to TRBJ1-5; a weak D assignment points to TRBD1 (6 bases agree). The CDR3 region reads CASRGAGRERQPQHF. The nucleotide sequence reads TGTGCCAGCAGGGGGGCGGGCAGGGAGCGTCAGCCCCAGCATTTT.